This T cell receptor (beta chain) originates from a study of shared clonotypes between healthy human individuals. For the study at large: Each donor contributed plates that comprised three CD4 naive, three CD4 memory, two CD8 naive and one CD8 memory.

Naivety among CD8 cells was defined by CD45RO negativity and positive CCR7 selection, thereby excluding terminally differentiated effector memory CD45RA+ cells. To note about this clone: Its antigen is not known.

General study points: On the whole, naive subsets had larger estimated richness than memory subsets had.

Germline loops: CDR1 SNHLY, CDR2 FYNNEI. The trim removed 2 bases at V and 6 bases at J, leaving 7 bases unmatched. The CDR3 is 16 residues long. Profiling relied on immunoSEQ multiplex PCR, and the TCRdb table lists in-frame clones only, not all of them. Seen here are under 2,000,000 clones, approximately 95% observed once, and the top ten hold 1% to 1.5%. The specimen sequenced was naive CD8+ T cells sorted from blood. The receptor was isolated from a man in his late teens or twenties in good health. The V and J genes are TRBV2 and TRBJ2-1; 10 bases line up with TRBD1. CDR3 sequence reads: CASSEWGTGASNEQFF. In DNA, the CDR3 is TGTGCCAGCAGTGAATGGGGGACAGGGGCTTCCAATGAGCAGTTCTTC.